The 7 T cell receptor beta chains below come from one sample, sequenced in a study of blood T cell repertoires in COVID-19. Measured with immunoSEQ multiplex PCR; TCRdb has only the in-frame clones, and not every one. The sample has roughly 47,000 clones, 80% to 90% seen once. Material for sequencing was peripheral blood. The receptors stem from a man between 65 and 79 years old with active COVID-19.

The chain has TRBV5-6 and TRBJ1-2; D ambiguous. The V end was cut by 1 base, the J end by 4 bases, with 11 bases between. Looked up from germline, CDR1 is SGHDT and CDR2 is YYEEEE. CDR3 length: 14 residues. The CDR3: CASSLSTRSYGYTF. The CDR3 DNA follows: TGTGCCAGCAGCTTGAGTACCAGGTCCTATGGCTACACCTTC.

This chain joins TRBV5-1 and TRBJ2-3, with TRBD2 matching 9 bases. The CDR3 has 16 amino acids. With V trimmed by 4 bases and J by 2 bases, 8 bases remained unmatched. Germline V gene sequence: CDR1 SGHRS, CDR2 YFSETQ. The CDR3 region has the DNA TGCGCCAGCAGCGGCGACCCTAGCGGGATCACAGATACGCAGTATTTT. Encoded protein: CASSGDPSGITDTQYF.

This chain uses TRBV12-5 with TRBJ2-1; TRBD2 matches at 7 bases. The germline gives CDR1 LGHNT, CDR2 FRNRAP. This CDR3 is built from 14 residues. Germline trimming cut 11 bases from V and 10 bases from J; bases unmatched to any gene: 17. Written as DNA, the CDR3 is TGTGCTGGGGGAGAGGGACTAAAGTCAGGCGAGCAGTTCTTC. The encoded protein is CAGGEGLKSGEQFF. The full variable domain, its missing parts supplied by reference TRBV12-5 and TRBJ2-1, is DARVTQTPRHKVTEMGQEVTMRCQPILGHNTVFWYRQTMMQGLELLAYFRNRAPLDDSGMPKDRFSAEMPDATLATLKIQPSEPRDSAVYFCAGGEGLKSGEQFFGPGTRLTVL.

This chain joins TRBV28 and TRBJ1-1, with D unclear. Germline V lookup: CDR1 MDHEN, CDR2 SYDVKM. CDR3 length equals 14 residues. V was clipped by 2 bases and J by 3 bases, with 10 bases between them. CDR3 DNA sequence: TGTGCCAGCAGTTTACCAGGCGATTACACTGAAGCTTTCTTT. Translating it yields CASSLPGDYTEAFF.

This clone has a handful of counts. This chain links TRBV4-1 with TRBJ1-1; tentative D call: TRBD1 (5 bases). CDR3 length equals 15 residues. Trimming took off 0 bases at V and 0 bases at J, with 8 bases between the two ends. Germline CDR1 reads MGHRA; CDR2 reads YSYEKL. The DNA for the CDR3 is TGCGCCAGCAGCCAAGATGGAGGGGTGAACACTGAAGCTTTCTTT. This gives the protein CASSQDGGVNTEAFF.

This sequence joins TRBV12-5 and TRBJ1-2, with TRBD1 matching over 8 bases. V shed 6 bases and J 4 bases; nucleotides not matched to a gene: 7. The CDR3 spans 14 residues. Germline V gene lookup returns CDR1 LGHNT and CDR2 FRNRAP. CDR3 coding DNA: TGTGCTAGTGGCCGGGACAGGCTCCTCTATGGCTACACCTTC. This gives the protein CASGRDRLLYGYTF.

The gene calls are TRBV10-3 and TRBJ2-3, with 7 bases that match TRBD2. The junction had 6 bases not matched to a gene; V was cut back by 0 bases and J by 6 bases. The CDR3 contains 15 residues. Germline lookup yields CDR1 ENHRY and CDR2 SYGVKD. The CDR3 protein is CAISESGPGGDTQYF. CDR3 nucleotides: TGTGCCATCAGTGAGTCGGGACCCGGGGGGGATACGCAGTATTTT.